Following are 19 T cell receptor beta chains from one sample sequenced in a study of blood T cell repertoires in COVID-19. Assay: immunoSEQ multiplex PCR; the TCRdb copy retains only in-frame clones and omits some. This sample has 250,000 to 300,000 clones, with roughly 91% found just once. The specimen was PBMCs or T cells enriched from blood (not recorded which). The receptor source for this set is a woman between 40 and 55 years old with acute COVID-19.

This clone was picked up one time. This chain joins TRBV5-1 and TRBJ1-6, with TRBD1 as a possible D gene (5 bases). CDR1 is SGHRS, CDR2 YFSETQ, per germline. The V gene lost 0 bases and the J gene lost 5 bases, with 12 bases spanning the gap. This CDR3 spans 16 amino acids. The CDR3 loop is CASSLDGADNNSPLHF. In DNA form, the CDR3 reads TGCGCCAGCAGCTTGGATGGGGCAGATAATAATTCACCCCTCCACTTT.

This clone has just one count. The CDR3 spells CASSSAGGFSLDTQYF. In DNA, the CDR3 is TGTGCCAGTAGTTCAGCTGGAGGGTTCTCACTGGATACGCAGTATTTT. The V and J genes are TRBV19 and TRBJ2-3; perhaps TRBD2 as D (6 bases). Germline V gene data show CDR1 as LNHDA and CDR2 as SQIVND (reference sequence). The ends were cut back, 5 bases at V and 6 bases at J, with 21 bases in the middle. This CDR3 comprises 16 residues.

The chain combines TRBV20-1 with TRBJ1-1; D is uncertain. CDR3 length equals 11 residues. The germline V and J ends were trimmed by 3 bases and 6 bases, with 8 bases remaining between them. Germline CDR1 is DFQATT and CDR2 is SNEGSKA (reference sequence). CDR3 coding DNA: TGCAGTGCTAGGGGGAGCGCTGAAGCTTTCTTT. Its protein product is CSARGSAEAFF.

V gene TRBV29-1 combines with J gene TRBJ2-7; 8 bases line up with TRBD1. The trim removed 7 bases at V and 5 bases at J, leaving 13 bases unmatched. The CDR3 has 14 residues. CDR1 is SQVTM, CDR2 ANQGSEA, per germline. DNA of the CDR3: TGCAGCGCTCTAAACCCGCGGACAGGGAACGAGCAGTACTTC. Encoded protein: CSALNPRTGNEQYF.

This rearrangement joins TRBV7-9 to TRBJ1-4; D gene unclear. In germline, CDR1 is SEHNR, CDR2 FQNEAQ (reference sequence). The CDR3 is 12 residues long. V dropped 4 bases and J dropped 5 bases, with 5 bases sitting between them. The CDR3 DNA reads as TGTGCCAGCAGCTCCAGGAATGAAAAACTGTTTTTT. The encoded protein is CASSSRNEKLFF.

The chain employs TRBV7-3 and TRBJ1-1, with D uncertain. The CDR3 loop spans 13 amino acids. V lost 3 bases to trimming and J lost 4 bases, with 9 bases between them. Germline loops: CDR1 SGHTA, CDR2 FQGTGA. The CDR3 region has the DNA TGTGCCAGCAGCTTGACACCGACCACTGAAGCTTTCTTT. It translates to CASSLTPTTEAFF.

This clone was observed a single time. The V and J genes are TRBV14 and TRBJ1-2; 7 positions agree with TRBD1. CDR1 SGHDN and CDR2 FVKESK come from the germline V gene. This CDR3 contains 15 residues. The V gene end was trimmed by 5 bases and the J gene end by 7 bases; junction bases not matched to a gene: 13. CDR3 in DNA: TGTGCCAGCAGCTTCACAGGGGCTGATTACGTTGGCTACACCTTC. This encodes CASSFTGADYVGYTF. The entire variable domain, with the rest obtained from reference TRBV14 and TRBJ1-2, is as follows: EAGVTQFPSHSVIEKGQTVTLRCDPISGHDNLYWYRRVMGKEIKFLLHFVKESKQDESGMPNNRFLAERTGGTYSTLKVQPAELEDSGVYFCASSFTGADYVGYTFGSGTRLTVV.

The J gene is TRBJ2-5, the V gene TRBV7-3; TRBD2 aligns across 8 bases. The CDR3 totals 16 residues. After removal of 1 base from V and 5 bases from J, the junction contained 9 bases not matched to a gene. Germline-derived CDR1 and CDR2 are SGHTA and FQGTGA. For the CDR3, the DNA is TGTGCCAGCAGCTTAATGGAGCGGGGGCTGGGGGAGACCCAGTACTTC. As protein: CASSLMERGLGETQYF.

This clone was picked up one time. The gene calls are TRBV2 and TRBJ1-4; 9 bases are a match to TRBD1. The CDR3 is 15 amino acids. The junction had 9 bases not matched to a gene; V was cut back by 5 bases and J by 8 bases. Germline values: CDR1 SNHLY, CDR2 FYNNEI. CDR3 DNA sequence: TGTGCCAGCAGTATGGGGACAGGGAAAGGGGAAAAACTGTTTTTT. It codes for CASSMGTGKGEKLFF.

The J gene is TRBJ1-5, the V gene TRBV6-1, with TRBD1 as a possible D gene (5 bases). This CDR3 has 14 residues. Trimming took off 3 bases at V and 0 bases at J, with 6 bases between the two ends. Germline values: CDR1 MNHNS, CDR2 SASEGT. CDR3 nucleotide sequence: TGTGCCAGCAGTGACAGGGCTAGCAATCAGCCCCAGCATTTT. Translating it yields CASSDRASNQPQHF.

The chain carries TRBV28 and TRBJ1-1; D might be TRBD1 (5 bases). V was cut by 4 bases and J by 4 bases, with 10 bases left in between. CDR3 size: 13 residues. From germline, CDR1 is MDHEN and CDR2 SYDVKM. DNA for the CDR3: TGTGCCAGCAGTTCTAGGGGTCGCACTGAAGCTTTCTTT. It is translated as CASSSRGRTEAFF.

The chain uses TRBV5-5 and TRBJ2-2; D gene uncertain. The V and J ends lost 3 bases and 1 base respectively, with 10 bases between them. Germline V gene lookup returns CDR1 SGHKS and CDR2 YYEKEE (reference sequence). This CDR3 is 15 amino acids long. The DNA of the CDR3 is TGTGCCAGCAGCTATGAGGTTCAGAACACCGGGGAGCTGTTTTTT. Protein: CASSYEVQNTGELFF.

The chain joins TRBV28 to TRBJ1-2; 7 bases are a match to TRBD1. The CDR3 length is 15 residues. Germline V lookup: CDR1 MDHEN, CDR2 SYDVKM. The J segment lost 4 bases and the V segment lost 6 bases, leaving 11 bases of the junction unmatched. The CDR3 DNA reads TGTGCCAGCAGCCAACGGGACAGACCTACCTATGGCTACACCTTC. Encoded protein: CASSQRDRPTYGYTF.

The V and J genes are TRBV30 and TRBJ1-1; D might be TRBD1 (5 bases). V lost 3 bases to trimming and J lost 2 bases, with 16 bases between them. The CDR3 is 15 amino acids. The germline V gene has CDR1 GTSNPN and CDR2 SVGIG (reference sequence). CDR3 coding DNA: TGTGCCTGGAGGTACGGGGGTGCTCGAAACACTGAAGCTTTCTTT. As protein: CAWRYGGARNTEAFF.

As to this clone: Other DNA sequences in the sample encode the same CDR3. The rearrangement links TRBV18 to TRBJ1-3; TRBD1 is a possible D gene (6 bases). CDR1 is KGHSH and CDR2 is LQKENI in the germline V gene. The length of the CDR3 is 14 residues. Trimming cost V 3 bases and J 1 base, with 7 bases left between them. The CDR3 DNA follows: TGTGCCAGCTCACCTGACAGGTCTGGAAACACCATATATTTT. Its protein is CASSPDRSGNTIYF.

The chain joins TRBV3-1 (or the pseudogene TRBV3-2) to TRBJ2-7; 10 bases agree with TRBD2. The V gene's germline CDR1 is LGHDT and CDR2 YNNKEL (reference sequence). Trimming took 0 bases from V and 2 from J; bases not matched to a gene: 4. This CDR3 comprises 16 residues. As DNA, the CDR3 is TGTGCCAGCAGCCAAGAAGGGCTAGCGGGAGCCTACGAGCAGTACTTC. Translated, it gives CASSQEGLAGAYEQYF.

The genes are TRBV6-5 and TRBJ1-1; D not certain. V lost 7 bases and J lost 0, with 9 bases in between. Germline V gene data show CDR1 as MNHEY and CDR2 as SVGAGI. The CDR3 runs 13 residues. In nucleotides, the CDR3 is TGTGCCAGCATCCAGAGGATGAACACTGAAGCTTTCTTT. This sequence encodes CASIQRMNTEAFF.

The rearrangement joins TRBV12-3 or TRBV12-4 to TRBJ1-1, with unresolved D. This CDR3 region has 13 residues. The ends were cut back, 3 bases at V and 3 bases at J, with 8 bases in the middle. As DNA, the CDR3 is TGTGCCAGCAGTTTCTGGCTTGACACTGAAGCTTTCTTT. Residues: CASSFWLDTEAFF.

The chain links TRBV28 to TRBJ1-1; TRBD1 matches 8 bases. V lost 6 bases to trimming and J lost 1 base; unmatched junction nucleotides: 4. Germline values: CDR1 MDHEN, CDR2 SYDVKM. The CDR3 length is 14 residues. The CDR3 DNA sequence: TGTGCCAGCAGCACGACAGGGGAGAACACTGAAGCTTTCTTT. Its protein is CASSTTGENTEAFF. The variable domain in full, with the rest retrieved from reference TRBV28 and TRBJ1-1, is DVKVTQSSRYLVKRTGEKVFLECVQDMDHENMFWYRQDPGLGLRLIYFSYDVKMKEKGDIPEGYSVSREKKERFSLILESASTNQTSMYLCASSTTGENTEAFFGQGTRLTVV.